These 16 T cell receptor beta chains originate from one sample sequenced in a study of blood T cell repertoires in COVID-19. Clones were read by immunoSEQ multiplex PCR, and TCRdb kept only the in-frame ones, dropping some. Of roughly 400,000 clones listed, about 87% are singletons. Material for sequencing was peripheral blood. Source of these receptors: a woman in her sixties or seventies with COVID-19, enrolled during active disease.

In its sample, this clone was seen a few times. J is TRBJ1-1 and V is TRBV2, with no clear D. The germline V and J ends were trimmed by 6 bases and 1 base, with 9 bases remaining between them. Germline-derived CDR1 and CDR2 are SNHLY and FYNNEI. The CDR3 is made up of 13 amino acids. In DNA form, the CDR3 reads TGTGCCAGCAGGGGCCAGCCGAACACTGAAGCTTTCTTT. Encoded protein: CASRGQPNTEAFF.

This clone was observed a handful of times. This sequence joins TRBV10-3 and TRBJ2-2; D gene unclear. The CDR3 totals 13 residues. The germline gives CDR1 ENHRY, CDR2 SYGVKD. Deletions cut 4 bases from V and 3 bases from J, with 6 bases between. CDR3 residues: CAISVLDTGELFF. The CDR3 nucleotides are TGTGCCATCAGTGTGTTAGACACCGGGGAGCTGTTTTTT.

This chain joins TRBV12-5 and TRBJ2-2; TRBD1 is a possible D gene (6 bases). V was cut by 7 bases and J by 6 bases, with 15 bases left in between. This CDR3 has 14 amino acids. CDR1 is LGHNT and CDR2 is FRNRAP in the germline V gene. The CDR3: CASASGVGPGELFF. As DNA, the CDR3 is TGTGCTAGTGCCTCAGGGGTCGGGCCCGGGGAGCTGTTTTTT.

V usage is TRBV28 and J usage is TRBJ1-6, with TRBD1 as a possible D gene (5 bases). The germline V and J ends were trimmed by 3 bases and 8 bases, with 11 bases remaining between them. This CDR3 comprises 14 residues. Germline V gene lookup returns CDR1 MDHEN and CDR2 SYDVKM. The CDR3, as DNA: TGTGCCAGCAGTTTCGGGGGGGTCCATTCACCCCTCCACTTT. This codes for CASSFGGVHSPLHF.

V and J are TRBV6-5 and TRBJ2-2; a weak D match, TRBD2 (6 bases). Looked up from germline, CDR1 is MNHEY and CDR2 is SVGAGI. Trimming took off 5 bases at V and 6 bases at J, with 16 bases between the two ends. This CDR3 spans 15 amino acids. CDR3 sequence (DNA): TGTGCCAGCAGTCATCCCCAGGGACTCTCCGGGGAGCTGTTTTTT. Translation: CASSHPQGLSGELFF.

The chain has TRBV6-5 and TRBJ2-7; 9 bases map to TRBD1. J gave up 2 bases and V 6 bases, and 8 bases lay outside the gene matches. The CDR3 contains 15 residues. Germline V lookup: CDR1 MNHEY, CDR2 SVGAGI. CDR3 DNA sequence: TGTGCCAGCAGCAGAGACCGGGACAGGGCCTACGAGCAGTACTTC. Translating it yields CASSRDRDRAYEQYF.

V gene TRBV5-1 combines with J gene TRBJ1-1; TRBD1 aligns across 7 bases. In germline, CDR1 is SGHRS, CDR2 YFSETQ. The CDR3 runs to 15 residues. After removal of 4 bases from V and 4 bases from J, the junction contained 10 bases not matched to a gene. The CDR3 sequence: CASSVLSQGTTEAFF. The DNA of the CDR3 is TGCGCCAGCAGCGTATTATCACAGGGGACCACTGAAGCTTTCTTT.

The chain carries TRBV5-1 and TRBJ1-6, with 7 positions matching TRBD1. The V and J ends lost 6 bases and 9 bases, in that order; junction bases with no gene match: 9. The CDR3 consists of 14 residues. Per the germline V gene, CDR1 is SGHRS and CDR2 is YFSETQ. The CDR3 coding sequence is TGCGCCAGCACCCTGACAGGGACGATTTCACCCCTCCACTTT. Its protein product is CASTLTGTISPLHF.

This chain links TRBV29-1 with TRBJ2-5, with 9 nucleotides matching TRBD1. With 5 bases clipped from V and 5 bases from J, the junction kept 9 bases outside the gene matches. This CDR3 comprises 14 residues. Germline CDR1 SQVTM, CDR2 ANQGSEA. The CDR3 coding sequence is TGCAGCGTTTCGGGACAGGGTTTTTGGGAGACCCAGTACTTC. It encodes CSVSGQGFWETQYF.

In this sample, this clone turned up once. This CDR3 is CASSPRSNGHGYTF. For the CDR3, the DNA is TGTGCCAGTAGCCCAAGGAGCAACGGCCATGGCTACACCTTC. V usage is TRBV19 and J usage is TRBJ1-2; D uncertain. The CDR3 loop spans 14 amino acids. Germline CDR1 and CDR2: LNHDA and SQIVND (reference sequence). Trimming took off 6 bases at V and 6 bases at J, with 17 bases between the two ends.

This CDR3 reads CASSFQQGGGYTF. CDR3 DNA: TGTGCCAGCAGTTTCCAACAGGGCGGTGGCTACACCTTC. The chain couples TRBV6-4 to TRBJ1-2, with a weak D call TRBD1 (6 bases). The length of the CDR3 is 13 residues. Germline V gene sequence: CDR1 MRHNA, CDR2 SNTAGT. Trimming pared 5 bases from V and 7 bases from J, leaving 14 bases between.

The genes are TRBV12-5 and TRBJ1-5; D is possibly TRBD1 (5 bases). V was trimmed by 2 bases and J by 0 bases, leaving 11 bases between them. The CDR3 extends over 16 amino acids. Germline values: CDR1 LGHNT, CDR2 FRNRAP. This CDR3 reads CASGLTGFGSNQPQHF. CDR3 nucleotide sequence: TGTGCTAGTGGTTTGACAGGATTTGGTAGCAATCAGCCCCAGCATTTT.

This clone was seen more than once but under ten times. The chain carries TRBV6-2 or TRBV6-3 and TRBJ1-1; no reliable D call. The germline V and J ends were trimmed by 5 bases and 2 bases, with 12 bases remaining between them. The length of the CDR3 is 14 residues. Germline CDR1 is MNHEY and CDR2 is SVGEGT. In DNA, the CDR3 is TGTGCCAGCAGTATGAGGCGGGGTAACACTGAAGCTTTCTTT. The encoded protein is CASSMRRGNTEAFF.

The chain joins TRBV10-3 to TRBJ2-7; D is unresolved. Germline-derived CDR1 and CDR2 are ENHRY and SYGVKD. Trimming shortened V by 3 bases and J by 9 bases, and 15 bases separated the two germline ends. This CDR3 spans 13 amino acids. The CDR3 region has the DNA TGTGCCATCAGTGATCATCTAGTTCCCGGGCAGTACTTC. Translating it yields CAISDHLVPGQYF.

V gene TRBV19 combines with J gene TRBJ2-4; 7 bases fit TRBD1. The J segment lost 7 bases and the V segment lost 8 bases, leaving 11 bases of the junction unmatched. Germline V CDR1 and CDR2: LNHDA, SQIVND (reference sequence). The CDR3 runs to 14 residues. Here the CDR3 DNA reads TGTGCCAGTCGCCCTTCCGGGACAGTTAACATTCAGTACTTC. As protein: CASRPSGTVNIQYF. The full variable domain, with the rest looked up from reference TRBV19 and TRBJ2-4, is DGGITQSPKYLFRKEGQNVTLSCEQNLNHDAMYWYRQDPGQGLRLIYYSQIVNDFQKGDIAEGYSVSREKKESFPLTVTSAQKNPTAFYLCASRPSGTVNIQYFGAGTRLSVL.

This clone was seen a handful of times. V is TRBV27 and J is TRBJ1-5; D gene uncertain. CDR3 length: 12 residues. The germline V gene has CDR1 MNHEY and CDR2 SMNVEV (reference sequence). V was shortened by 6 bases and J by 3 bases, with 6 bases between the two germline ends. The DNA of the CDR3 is TGTGCCAGCAGGACTCTCAATCAGCCCCAGCATTTT. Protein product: CASRTLNQPQHF.